A single sample is the source of the 26 T cell receptor beta chains below, sequenced in a study of shared clonotypes between healthy human individuals. Some clones are missing from TCRdb's copy, which holds only in-frame ones; the method was immunoSEQ multiplex PCR. The top ten hold approximately 0.13% of the sample, which has some 2,000,000 clones, approximately 95% seen once. Material for sequencing was naive CD4+ T cells sorted from blood. Subset in this sample: CD45RA+ positively selected. The receptors shown here come from a man between 18 and 29 years old in good health.

This clone was recorded once. The V and J genes are TRBV29-1 and TRBJ2-2; the D is unclear. The ends were cut back, 4 bases at V and 4 bases at J, with 10 bases in the middle. The CDR3 runs 13 residues. Germline CDR1 reads SQVTM; CDR2 reads ANQGSEA. The CDR3: CSVAWASTGELFF. DNA for the CDR3: TGCAGCGTTGCTTGGGCGAGCACCGGGGAGCTGTTTTTT.

V is TRBV5-1 and J is TRBJ1-6; D gene unclear. V lost 1 base to trimming and J lost 8 bases, with 16 bases between them. This CDR3 region has 16 residues. CDR1 is SGHRS, CDR2 YFSETQ, per germline. CDR3 sequence: CASSLLRSNEDSPLHF. CDR3 DNA: TGCGCCAGCAGCTTGTTAAGGTCAAACGAGGATTCACCCCTCCACTTT. Complete variable domain (other parts from reference TRBV5-1 and TRBJ1-6): KAGVTQTPRYLIKTRGQQVTLSCSPISGHRSVSWYQQTPGQGLQFLFEYFSETQRNKGNFPGRFSGRQFSNSRSEMNVSTLELGDSALYLCASSLLRSNEDSPLHFGNGTRLTVT.

The V gene is TRBV5-4, the J gene TRBJ1-1; D is unresolved. V dropped 0 bases and J dropped 1 base, with 7 bases sitting between them. The CDR3 is 14 amino acids. Germline CDR1 is SGHNT and CDR2 is YYREEE (reference sequence). This CDR3 reads CASSLGPENTEAFF. The CDR3 DNA reads as TGTGCCAGCAGCTTGGGGCCAGAGAACACTGAAGCTTTCTTT.

Points on this clone: This CDR3 is also generated by other DNA sequences in the sample. The chain recombines TRBV25-1 with TRBJ2-7; 8 bases line up with TRBD1. CDR1 is MGHDK, CDR2 SYGVNS, per germline. This CDR3 spans 14 amino acids. The V and J ends lost 0 bases and 3 bases, in that order; junction bases with no gene match: 1. CDR3 amino acids: CASSEYGTGYEQYF. In nucleotides, the CDR3 is TGTGCCAGCAGTGAATACGGGACAGGCTACGAGCAGTACTTC.

The chain joins TRBV7-9 to TRBJ2-2; D not certain. V dropped 5 bases and J dropped 6 bases, with 13 bases sitting between them. In germline, CDR1 is SEHNR, CDR2 FQNEAQ (reference sequence). This CDR3 spans 14 amino acids. CDR3 DNA: TGTGCCAGCAGCCCCGGAGTAACGCCCGGGGAGCTGTTTTTT. It is translated as CASSPGVTPGELFF.

The rearrangement links TRBV29-1 to TRBJ2-5, with 7 bases that match TRBD2. The J segment lost 1 base and the V segment lost 5 bases, leaving 4 bases of the junction unmatched. The length of the CDR3 is 13 residues. Germline-derived CDR1 and CDR2 are SQVTM and ANQGSEA. The CDR3 sequence: CSVQASGQETQYF. CDR3 bases: TGCAGCGTTCAGGCTAGCGGCCAAGAGACCCAGTACTTC.

The V and J genes are TRBV5-4 and TRBJ2-1; weak D call: TRBD2 (6 bases). V was pared by 1 base and J by 2 bases, with 13 bases between. CDR1 and CDR2 (germline): SGHNT, YYREEE (reference sequence). The CDR3 extends over 16 amino acids. The CDR3, as DNA: TGTGCCAGCAGCTTGCGCGGGGAGGTTACCTACAATGAGCAGTTCTTC. It yields the protein CASSLRGEVTYNEQFF.

Only one count was recorded for this clone. The chain couples TRBV5-1 to TRBJ2-7, with D tentatively TRBD2 (6 bases). Per germline, CDR1 SGHRS and CDR2 YFSETQ. V lost 4 bases, J lost 2 bases, and 16 bases lay in between. The CDR3 has 15 amino acids. The CDR3 DNA sequence: TGCGCCAGCAGCCCGGCGGCTAGCGCTGCCTACGAGCAGTACTTC. The encoded protein is CASSPAASAAYEQYF.

In this sample, this clone turned up once. The chain carries TRBV30 and TRBJ2-1; the D is unclear. This CDR3 contains 11 residues. CDR1 is GTSNPN, CDR2 SVGIG, per germline (reference sequence). V lost 6 bases, J lost 8 bases, and 11 bases lay in between. Here the CDR3 DNA reads TGTGCCTGCCAGCTGGGGTATGAGCAGTTCTTC. It is translated as CACQLGYEQFF.

On this clone: The same CDR3 also results from other DNA sequences found in this sample. The chain uses TRBV6-5 and TRBJ2-7, with 14 bases lining up with TRBD2. The CDR3 is 15 amino acids. The V and J ends lost 6 bases and 4 bases, in that order; junction bases with no gene match: 5. Looked up from germline, CDR1 is MNHEY and CDR2 is SVGAGI. The DNA of the CDR3 is TGTGCCAGCAGCCCGGGACTAGCGGGAGTATACGAGCAGTACTTC. Encoded protein: CASSPGLAGVYEQYF.

The V gene is TRBV23-1, the J gene TRBJ2-7; D is possibly TRBD1 (6 bases). TRBV23-1 counts as an open reading frame of uncertain function. There are 14 residues in the CDR3. Trimming took 2 bases from V and 5 from J, leaving 13 bases between them. CDR3 in amino acids: CASSQHRDIHEQYF. The CDR3 DNA follows: TGCGCCAGCAGTCAACACCGGGACATCCACGAGCAGTACTTC.

Notes on this clone: An end of the junction differs from the germline gene, which may be a read error. J is TRBJ1-5 and V is TRBV5-8; TRBD1 matches 7 bases. CDR3 size: 16 residues. From germline, CDR1 is SGHTS and CDR2 YDEGEE. CDR3 residues: CASSLPGTASNQPQHF. In DNA form, the CDR3 reads TGTGCCAGCAGCTTACCCGGGACAGCGAGCAACCAGCCCCAGCATTTT.

The chain is built from TRBV19 and TRBJ1-1; D is uncertain. The CDR3 contains 13 residues. Trimming removed 6 bases at V and 10 bases at J, with 18 bases between. The germline V gene encodes CDR1 LNHDA and CDR2 SQIVND (reference sequence). The CDR3 nucleotides are TGTGCCAGTAGCCAGAACCGGCAGGAGGCAGCTTTCTTT. Translation: CASSQNRQEAAFF.

This chain connects TRBV15 to TRBJ1-2; D ambiguous. Per germline, CDR1 LNHNV and CDR2 YYDKDF (reference sequence). V lost 0 bases, J lost 8 bases, and 7 bases lay in between. The CDR3 consists of 12 residues. The DNA for the CDR3 is TGTGCCACCAGCAGAGATTTTTTCGGCTACACCTTC. Protein sequence: CATSRDFFGYTF.

The J gene is TRBJ2-6, the V gene TRBV18; D not certain. This CDR3 spans 13 amino acids. CDR1 KGHSH and CDR2 LQKENI come from the germline V gene. Deletions cut 3 bases from V and 4 bases from J, with 4 bases between. The CDR3: CASSPLGANVLTF. CDR3 in DNA: TGTGCCAGCTCACCTTTGGGGGCCAACGTCCTGACTTTC. Filled out from reference TRBV18 and TRBJ2-6, the complete variable domain reads NAGVMQNPRHLVRRRGQEARLRCSPMKGHSHVYWYRQLPEEGLKFMVYLQKENIIDESGMPKERFSAEFPKEGPSILRIQQVVRGDSAAYFCASSPLGANVLTFGAGSRLTVL.

This clone has only one observation. The V and J genes are TRBV27 and TRBJ2-1; 7 bases are shared with TRBD1. V was clipped by 6 bases and J by 1 base; unmatched bases: 12. Germline CDR1 reads MNHEY; CDR2 reads SMNVEV (reference sequence). The CDR3 runs 17 residues. CDR3 in amino acids: CASRPGQTVRSYNEQFF. The CDR3 DNA is TGTGCCAGCAGGCCGGGACAGACTGTCCGATCCTACAATGAGCAGTTCTTC.

V and J are TRBV12-5 and TRBJ1-2; 11 bases are shared with TRBD1. J was trimmed by 4 bases and V by 0 bases; bases with no gene match: 13. Germline loops: CDR1 LGHNT, CDR2 FRNRAP. The CDR3 runs 19 residues. In nucleotides, the CDR3 is TGTGCTAGTGGTTTGGTACTGTCGGACCGGGACAGGGGGTTCTATGGCTACACCTTC. Its translation: CASGLVLSDRDRGFYGYTF.

V and J are TRBV28 and TRBJ2-7, with 7 bases fitting TRBD2. V dropped 4 bases and J dropped 5; count of bases not matched to a gene: 8. The length of the CDR3 is 14 residues. CDR1 MDHEN and CDR2 SYDVKM come from the germline V gene. The CDR3 protein is CASSSPGGMNEQYF. The CDR3 DNA reads as TGTGCCAGCAGTTCCCCGGGGGGTATGAACGAGCAGTACTTC.

As to this clone: This specimen includes other DNA sequences encoding the same CDR3. The CDR3 protein is CASSRTGGTEAFF. CDR3 coding DNA: TGTGCCAGCAGCCGGACAGGGGGCACTGAAGCTTTCTTT. This sequence joins TRBV6-5 and TRBJ1-1; 10 bases are a match to TRBD1. V was pared by 6 bases and J by 4 bases, with 2 bases of the junction left unmatched. This CDR3 comprises 13 residues. Germline loops: CDR1 MNHEY, CDR2 SVGAGI.

In DNA, the CDR3 is TGTGCCAGCAGCATAGGACAGGGGTCCTACGAGCAGTACTTC. Translated, it gives CASSIGQGSYEQYF. The chain couples TRBV7-9 to TRBJ2-7, with TRBD1 matching over 9 bases. The CDR3 length is 14 residues. J lost 1 base, V lost 5 bases, and 3 bases had no gene match. Germline V CDR1 and CDR2: SEHNR, FQNEAQ (reference sequence).

The chain carries TRBV5-1 and TRBJ2-7; TRBD1 agrees at 9 bases. This CDR3 has 13 amino acids. Germline V gene data show CDR1 as SGHRS and CDR2 as YFSETQ. V shed 7 bases and J 4 bases; nucleotides not matched to a gene: 6. This CDR3 reads CASGIQGAYEQYF. As DNA, the CDR3 is TGCGCCAGCGGCATACAGGGGGCTTACGAGCAGTACTTC.

This chain links TRBV5-4 with TRBJ2-5; TRBD2 matches 13 bases. The CDR3 contains 16 residues. Looked up from germline, CDR1 is SGHNT and CDR2 is YYREEE (reference sequence). After removal of 4 bases from V and 1 base from J, the junction contained 4 bases not matched to a gene. CDR3 in amino acids: CASSPGLAGPQETQYF. The CDR3 DNA follows: TGTGCCAGCAGCCCGGGACTAGCGGGACCCCAAGAGACCCAGTACTTC.

The V call is TRBV7-2, the J call TRBJ1-1, with D possibly matching TRBD1 (5 bases). This CDR3 spans 14 amino acids. V was cut by 6 bases and J by 8 bases, with 19 bases left in between. CDR1 is SGHTA, CDR2 FQGNSA, per germline. DNA of the CDR3: TGTGCCAGCAGGTTAACCTCAGGGAGACCCGAAGCTTTCTTT. Its translation is CASRLTSGRPEAFF.

The chain uses TRBV7-2 and TRBJ1-2, with D possibly being TRBD1 (5 bases). V was pared by 5 bases and J by 8 bases, with 18 bases between. CDR3 length: 14 amino acids. CDR1 and CDR2 from the germline V gene are SGHTA and FQGNSA. CDR3 protein: CASSASRARRGYTF. Written as DNA, the CDR3 is TGTGCCAGCAGCGCCTCCAGGGCGCGTCGGGGCTACACCTTC.

The chain has TRBV6-6 and TRBJ2-2; TRBD2 might be the D (6 bases). The V end lost 2 bases, the J end lost 1 base, and 11 bases lay between the germline ends. The germline V gene has CDR1 MNHNY and CDR2 SVGAGI (reference sequence). The CDR3 extends over 16 amino acids. CDR3 sequence: CASSYARDLNTGELFF. Written as DNA, the CDR3 is TGTGCCAGCAGTTACGCGCGGGATTTGAACACCGGGGAGCTGTTTTTT.

This rearrangement joins TRBV5-8 to TRBJ2-6, with 7 bases identical to TRBD1. CDR1 is SGHTS and CDR2 is YDEGEE in the germline V gene. The CDR3 extends over 17 amino acids. With 4 bases clipped from V and 0 bases from J, the junction kept 7 bases outside the gene matches. CDR3 amino acids: CASSPGDSPSGANVLTF. The CDR3 nucleotides read TGTGCCAGCAGCCCCGGGGACAGTCCCTCTGGGGCCAACGTCCTGACTTTC.